Listed below are T cell receptor beta chains from one sample, sequenced in a study of CD8+CD57+ T cells in acquired aplastic anemia. TCRdb recomputed calls from the reads with MiXCR, one row per CDR3 protein. Of about 43,000 distinct CDR3 sequences listed, 63% are singletons. The sequenced sample was sorted CD4+, CD8+, or CD8+CD57+ T cells (not recorded which) from PBMCs. Receptors originate from a human donor with aplastic anemia. The CDR3 runs from the conserved cysteine through the conserved F or W. A D gene is named only where the DNA matches it firmly. Only some rows state a clone size, as once, few, many or a class for expanded clones.

>.|TRBJ2-7|TRBD2|TRBV7-8
CASSFLAGNYEQYF
TGTGCCAGCAGCTTCCTAGCGGGGAACTACGAGCAGTACTTC
>many|TRBJ2-3|TRBD2|TRBV9
CASSVGLAGVTDTQYF
TGTGCCAGCAGCGTAGGCCTAGCGGGGGTCACAGATACGCAGTATTTT
>.|TRBJ1-3|TRBD1|TRBV4-3
CASSHDRGGGNTIYF
TGCGCCAGCAGCCATGACAGGGGAGGTGGAAACACCATATATTTT
>.|TRBJ2-7|TRBD1|TRBV24-1
CATSESGTGDSYEQYF
TGTGCCACCAGTGAGTCCGGGACAGGGGATTCCTACGAGCAGTACTTC
>.|TRBJ2-7|TRBD1|TRBV29-1
CSVGGTGFSEQYF
TGCAGCGTTGGGGGGACAGGGTTCTCCGAGCAGTACTTC
>.|TRBJ1-2|TRBD1|TRBV10-2
CASRGTTGLEGYTF
TGCGCCAGCAGAGGGACGACAGGGCTGGAAGGCTACACCTTC
>.|TRBJ2-3|TRBD2|TRBV24-1
CATSAAKDSGVLDTQYF
TGTGCCACCAGTGCCGCGAAGGATAGCGGGGTCCTGGATACGCAGTATTTT
>few|TRBJ1-6|.|TRBV6-1
CASSDGTNSPLHF
TGTGCCAGCAGTGACGGGACAAATTCACCCCTCCACTTT
>.|TRBJ2-7|.|TRBV2
CASSPGERNYEQYF
TGTGCCAGCAGCCCGGGAGAACGAAACTACGAGCAGTACTTC
>.|TRBJ1-6|.|TRBV10-3
CAISESGQTFNSPLHF
TGTGCCATCAGCGAGTCAGGGCAGACTTTTAATTCACCCCTCCACTTT
>.|TRBJ1-2|TRBD1|TRBV29-1
CSVEETGNGYGYTF
TGCAGCGTTGAAGAGACAGGGAATGGTTATGGCTACACCTTC
>.|TRBJ1-5|.|TRBV7-9
CASSLTGTQHF
TGTGCCAGCAGCTTAACCGGGACCCAGCATTTT
>many|TRBJ2-6|.|TRBV6-4
CASSDTTGSGANVLTF
TGTGCCAGCAGTGACACTACAGGGTCTGGGGCCAACGTCCTGACTTTC
>.|TRBJ2-3|TRBD1|TRBV24-1
CATSDSNRGDTQYF
TGTGCCACCAGTGATTCGAACAGGGGCGATACGCAGTATTTT
>.|TRBJ2-1|.|TRBV7-9
CASSNSGYNEQFF
TGTGCCAGCAGCAACAGTGGGTACAATGAGCAGTTCTTC
>many|TRBJ2-7|.|TRBV19
CASSPRSGRSYEQYF
TGTGCCAGTAGTCCCAGGTCAGGGAGGTCCTACGAGCAGTACTTC
>.|TRBJ1-2|.|TRBV2
CATGGSTNYGYTF
TGTGCCACTGGGGGGTCAACTAACTATGGCTACACCTTC
>.|TRBJ1-1|.|TRBV11-1
CASSQGAIWMNTEAFF
TGTGCCAGCAGTCAAGGGGCCATTTGGATGAACACTGAAGCTTTCTTT
>many|TRBJ2-5|.|TRBV12-3/TRBV12-4
CASSNGIQWETQYF
TGTGCCAGCAGCAACGGGATCCAATGGGAGACCCAGTACTTC
>many|TRBJ2-2|TRBD1|TRBV12-3/TRBV12-4
CAIRTGESTGELFF
TGTGCCATCAGGACAGGGGAGAGCACCGGGGAGCTGTTTTTT
>many|TRBJ2-2|.|TRBV10-2
CASISHGELFF
TGCGCCAGCATCAGCCACGGGGAGCTGTTTTTT
>.|TRBJ2-5|.|TRBV7-9
CASTPFYSYQETQYF
TGTGCCAGCACCCCTTTTTACTCGTACCAAGAGACCCAGTACTTC
>many|TRBJ1-5|.|TRBV9
CASSPEGGGSNQPQHF
TGTGCCAGCAGCCCCGAGGGCGGGGGTAGCAATCAGCCCCAGCATTTT
>.|TRBJ2-1|TRBD2|TRBV10-1
CASSLTGTRGPHNEQFF
TGCGCCAGCAGTCTAACCGGGACTAGGGGCCCTCACAATGAGCAGTTCTTC
>.|TRBJ2-3|.|TRBV7-7
CASSEGGPDTQYF
TGTGCTAGCAGCGAGGGGGGACCAGATACGCAGTATTTT
>.|TRBJ1-4|.|TRBV19
CASSSWDRANEKLFF
TGTGCCAGTAGTAGCTGGGACCGGGCTAATGAAAAACTGTTTTTT
>.|TRBJ2-7|.|TRBV29-1
CSVEGKTYEQYF
TGCAGCGTTGAAGGCAAGACCTACGAGCAGTACTTC
>.|TRBJ2-7|.|TRBV2
CASSTFLSHEQYF
TGTGCCAGCAGTACCTTTCTAAGCCACGAGCAGTACTTC
>few|TRBJ1-2|TRBD1|TRBV20-1
CSASPGGQGAEGYTF
TGCAGTGCTAGCCCTGGTGGGCAGGGGGCGGAGGGCTACACCTTC
>many|TRBJ1-2|.|TRBV9
CASSGGDTYGYTF
TGTGCCAGCAGCGGCGGGGACACCTATGGCTACACCTTC
>.|TRBJ2-3|.|TRBV15
CATSSFRSDTQYF
TGTGCCACCAGCTCATTCCGCTCAGATACGCAGTATTTT
>.|TRBJ2-2|.|TRBV29-1
CSVSRAGSGPGELFF
TGCAGCGTTAGTCGGGCAGGGAGTGGCCCCGGGGAGCTGTTTTTT
>many|TRBJ2-3|.|TRBV9
CASSVESGGADTQYF
TGTGCCAGCAGCGTAGAGAGCGGTGGGGCAGATACGCAGTATTTT
>many|TRBJ2-2|.|TRBV24-1
CATSDRDGNTGELFF
TGTGCCACCAGTGACCGGGACGGGAACACCGGGGAGCTGTTTTTT
>once|TRBJ2-5|.|TRBV19
CASSMSETQYF
TGTGCCAGTAGTATGTCAGAGACCCAGTACTTC
>.|TRBJ2-6|.|TRBV7-3
CASNRDRASGANVLTF
TGTGCCAGCAATAGGGACCGAGCCTCTGGGGCCAACGTCCTGACTTTC
>many|TRBJ1-5|.|TRBV20-1
CSATDKKYQPQHF
TGCAGTGCTACGGACAAGAAATATCAGCCCCAGCATTTT
>.|TRBJ1-1|TRBD1|TRBV7-9
CASSPRTGGSTEAFF
TGTGCCAGCAGCCCTAGGACAGGGGGAAGCACTGAAGCTTTCTTT
>.|TRBJ2-7|.|TRBV10-3
CASKGQDYEQYF
TGTGCCAGCAAAGGGCAGGACTACGAGCAGTACTTC
>.|TRBJ1-2|TRBD1|TRBV4-1
CASSLRTGDGYTF
TGCGCCAGCAGCCTACGGACAGGTGATGGCTACACCTTC
>.|TRBJ1-5|TRBD1|TRBV20-1
CSARDRRRETQHF
TGCAGTGCTAGGGACAGGCGCCGGGAGACCCAGCATTTT
>.|TRBJ1-5|.|TRBV29-1
CSVADGVLGNQPQHF
TGCAGCGTCGCGGACGGAGTTTTGGGTAATCAGCCCCAGCATTTT
>many|TRBJ2-5|.|TRBV6-1
CASSDPELRGETQYF
TGTGCCAGCAGTGATCCAGAATTAAGGGGGGAGACCCAGTACTTC
>few|TRBJ2-7|.|TRBV9
CASSVAGQFDEQYF
TGTGCCAGCAGCGTAGCTGGGCAGTTCGACGAGCAGTACTTC
>.|TRBJ2-3|TRBD1|TRBV7-8
CASSLAATGSGTDTQYF
TGTGCCAGCAGCTTAGCGGCGACAGGGTCAGGCACAGATACGCAGTATTTT
>many|TRBJ1-5|.|TRBV19
CATHAVGGGADQPQHF
TGTGCCACTCACGCGGTTGGTGGGGGCGCGGATCAGCCCCAGCATTTT
>many|TRBJ2-1|.|TRBV6-4
CASSDSMEGSSYNEQFF
TGTGCCAGCAGTGACTCGATGGAGGGGAGCTCCTACAATGAGCAGTTCTTC
>.|TRBJ2-7|.|TRBV10-1
CASSRQPAYEQYF
TGCGCCAGCAGTCGGCAGCCAGCCTACGAGCAGTACTTC
>once|TRBJ1-1|.|TRBV25-1
CASSGFDSQNTEAFF
TGTGCCAGCAGTGGGTTTGACTCTCAAAACACTGAAGCTTTCTTT
>.|TRBJ1-2|.|TRBV12-3/TRBV12-4
CASSPGPDYGYTF
TGTGCCAGCAGCCCCGGGCCGGACTATGGCTACACCTTC
>.|TRBJ2-7|.|TRBV10-3
CAISESRLGVHEQYF
TGTGCCATCAGTGAGTCGCGGCTAGGGGTCCACGAGCAGTACTTC